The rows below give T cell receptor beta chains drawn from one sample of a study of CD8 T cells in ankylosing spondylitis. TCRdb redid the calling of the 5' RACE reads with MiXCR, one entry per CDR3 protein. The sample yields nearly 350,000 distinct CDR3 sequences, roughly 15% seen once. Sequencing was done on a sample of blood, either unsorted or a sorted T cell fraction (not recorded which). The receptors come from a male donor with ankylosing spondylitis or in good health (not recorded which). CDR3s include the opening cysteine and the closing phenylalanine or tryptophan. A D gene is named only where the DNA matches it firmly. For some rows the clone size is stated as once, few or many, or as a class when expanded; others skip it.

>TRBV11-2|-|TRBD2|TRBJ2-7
CASSARLAGAYEQYF
TGTGCCAGCAGCGCGCGACTAGCGGGAGCCTACGAGCAGTACTTC
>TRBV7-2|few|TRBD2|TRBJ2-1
CASSLESSSGSYEQFF
TGTGCCAGCAGCTTAGAGTCTTCTAGCGGGAGCTATGAGCAGTTCTTC
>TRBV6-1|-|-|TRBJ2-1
CASSERASSSGNEQFF
TGTGCCAGCAGTGAACGGGCTAGCTCCTCGGGGAATGAGCAGTTCTTC
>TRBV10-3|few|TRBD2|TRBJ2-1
CAISELAASYNEQFF
TGTGCCATCAGTGAACTAGCGGCCTCCTACAATGAGCAGTTCTTC
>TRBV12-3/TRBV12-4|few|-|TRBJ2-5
CASSFGGGEETQYF
TGTGCCAGCAGTTTTGGGGGGGGCGAAGAGACCCAGTACTTC
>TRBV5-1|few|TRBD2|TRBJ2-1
CASSWGLAGSYNEQFF
TGCGCCAGCAGCTGGGGACTAGCGGGCTCTTACAATGAGCAGTTCTTC
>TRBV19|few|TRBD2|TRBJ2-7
CASSISGAQSYEQYF
TGTGCCAGTAGTATTAGCGGGGCCCAGTCCTACGAGCAGTACTTC
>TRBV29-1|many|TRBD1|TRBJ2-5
CSVGGQGGEETQYF
TGCAGCGTTGGGGGGCAAGGGGGCGAAGAGACCCAGTACTTC
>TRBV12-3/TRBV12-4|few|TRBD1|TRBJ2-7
CASSFTGGTYEQYF
TGTGCCAGCAGTTTTACAGGGGGGACCTACGAGCAGTACTTC
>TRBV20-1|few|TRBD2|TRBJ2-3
CSADLAAPDTQYF
TGCAGTGCGGATCTAGCGGCCCCAGATACGCAGTATTTT
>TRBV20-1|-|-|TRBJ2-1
CSAPGSLDRGGWDNEQFF
TGCAGTGCTCCGGGAAGCCTCGACAGGGGAGGGTGGGACAATGAGCAGTTCTTC
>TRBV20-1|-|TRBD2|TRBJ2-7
CSAAPSGRTYEQYF
TGCAGTGCAGCCCCTAGCGGGAGGACCTACGAGCAGTACTTC
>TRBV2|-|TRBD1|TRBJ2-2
CASGETGGELFF
TGTGCCAGCGGGGAGACAGGGGGGGAGCTGTTTTTT
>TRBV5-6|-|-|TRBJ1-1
CASSKSSEAFF
TGTGCCAGCAGCAAGTCCTCTGAAGCTTTCTTT
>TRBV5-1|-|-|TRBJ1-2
CASSPDGNTNYGYTF
TGCGCCAGCAGCCCGGACGGAAATACTAACTATGGCTACACCTTC
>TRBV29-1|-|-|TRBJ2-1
CSVEGSYNEQFF
TGCAGCGTTGAAGGCTCCTACAATGAGCAGTTCTTC
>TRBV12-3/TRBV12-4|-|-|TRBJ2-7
CASSLSVGAGRF
TGTGCCAGCAGTTTAAGTGTGGGGGCAGGACGCTTC
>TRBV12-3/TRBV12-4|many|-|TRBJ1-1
CASRLGVNTEAFF
TGTGCCAGCAGGTTAGGGGTTAACACTGAAGCTTTCTTT
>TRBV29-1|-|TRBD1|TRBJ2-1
CSGARDRGYNEQFF
TGCAGCGGGGCTCGGGACAGGGGGTACAATGAGCAGTTCTTC
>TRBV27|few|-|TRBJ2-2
CASSLSGRLTTGELFF
TGTGCCAGCAGTTTATCGGGGAGACTCACTACCGGGGAGCTGTTTTTT
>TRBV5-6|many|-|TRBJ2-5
CASSLPKGGLIQETQYF
TGTGCCAGCAGCCTCCCCAAGGGGGGCTTGATACAAGAGACCCAGTACTTC
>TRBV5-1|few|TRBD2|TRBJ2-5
CASSLREGPWTQYF
TGCGCCAGCAGCTTGAGGGAGGGGCCCTGGACCCAGTACTTC
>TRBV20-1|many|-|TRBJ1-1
CSLSQGVNTEAFF
TGCAGCCTGAGTCAGGGCGTGAACACTGAAGCTTTCTTT
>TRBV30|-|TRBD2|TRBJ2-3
CAWSVRREADTQYF
TGTGCCTGGAGTGTACGTCGGGAGGCAGATACGCAGTATTTT
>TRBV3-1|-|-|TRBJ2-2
CASSAGPNTGELFF
TGTGCCAGCAGTGCGGGCCCGAACACCGGGGAGCTGTTTTTT
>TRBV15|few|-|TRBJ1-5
CATSSPQGNGNQPQHF
TGTGCCACCAGCAGTCCACAGGGAAACGGGAATCAGCCCCAGCATTTT
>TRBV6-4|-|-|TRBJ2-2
CASKDSPGPGELFF
TGTGCCAGCAAGGACAGCCCAGGACCCGGGGAGCTGTTTTTT
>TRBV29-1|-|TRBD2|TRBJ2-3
CSVGLTSGGARDTQYF
TGCAGCGTTGGTCTGACTAGCGGGGGGGCGCGAGATACGCAGTATTTT
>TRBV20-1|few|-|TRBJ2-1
CSARAGPLNEQFF
TGCAGTGCCAGAGCGGGTCCCTTGAATGAGCAGTTCTTC
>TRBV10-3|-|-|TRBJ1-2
CAISERERHGYTF
TGTGCCATCAGTGAAAGGGAGAGACATGGCTACACCTTC
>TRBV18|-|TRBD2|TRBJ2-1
CASSPGTNSYNEQFF
TGTGCCAGCTCACCGGGGACTAATTCCTACAATGAGCAGTTCTTC
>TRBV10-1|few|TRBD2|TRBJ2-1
CASSDTSGRGEQFF
TGCGCCAGCAGTGACACTAGCGGGAGAGGTGAGCAGTTCTTC
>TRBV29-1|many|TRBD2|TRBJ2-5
CSVEIVYGQGTRLKETQYF
TGCAGCGTTGAAATCGTGTATGGGCAGGGGACTAGACTAAAAGAGACCCAGTACTTC
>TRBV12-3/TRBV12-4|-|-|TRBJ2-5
CASSLKLGTGENF
TGTGCCAGCAGTTTAAAGCTGGGGACCGGGGAAAACTTC
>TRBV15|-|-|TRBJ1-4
CATTKATNEKLFF
TGTGCCACCACCAAAGCAACTAATGAAAAACTGTTTTTT
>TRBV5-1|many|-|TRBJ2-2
CASSSSATNTGELFF
TGCGCCAGCAGCTCTTCGGCTACGAACACCGGGGAGCTGTTTTTT
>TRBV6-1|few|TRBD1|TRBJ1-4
CASRDRGPREKLFF
TGTGCCAGCAGAGACAGGGGGCCCCGTGAAAAACTGTTTTTT
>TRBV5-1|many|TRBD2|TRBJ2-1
CASSRGLAEYNEQFF
TGCGCCAGCAGTCGGGGACTAGCGGAGTACAATGAGCAGTTCTTC
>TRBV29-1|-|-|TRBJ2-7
CSVGEAYEQYF
TGCAGCGTTGGGGAAGCCTACGAGCAGTACTTC
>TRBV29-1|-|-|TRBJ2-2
CSVGRRNTGELFF
TGCAGCGTTGGCAGGCGGAACACCGGGGAGCTGTTTTTT
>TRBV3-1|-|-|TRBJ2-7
CASSRPPYYEQYF
TGTGCCAGCAGCCGACCCCCCTATTACGAGCAGTACTTC
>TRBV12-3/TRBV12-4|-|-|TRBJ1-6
CASSFGGDNSPLHF
TGTGCCAGCAGTTTTGGAGGGGATAATTCACCCCTCCACTTT
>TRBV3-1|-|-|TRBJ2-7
CASSLGRRAGEQYF
TGTGCCAGCAGCCTTGGCAGGCGGGCCGGGGAGCAGTACTTC
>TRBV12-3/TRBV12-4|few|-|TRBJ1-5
CASSSDYQPQHF
TGTGCCAGCAGTTCGGACTATCAGCCCCAGCATTTT
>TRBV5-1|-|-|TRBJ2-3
CASSLGGAVDTQYF
TGCGCCAGCAGCTTGGGGGGGGCTGTAGATACGCAGTATTTT
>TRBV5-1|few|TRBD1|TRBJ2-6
CASSWTGSGANVLTF
TGCGCCAGCAGCTGGACAGGCTCTGGGGCCAACGTCCTGACTTTC
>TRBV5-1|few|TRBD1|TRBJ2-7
CASSRPGQASYEQYF
TGCGCCAGCTCCCGTCCGGGACAGGCATCCTACGAGCAGTACTTC
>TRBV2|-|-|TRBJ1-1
CASRDAGAPLGAFF
TGTGCCAGCAGAGATGCCGGGGCCCCCTTGGGAGCTTTCTTT
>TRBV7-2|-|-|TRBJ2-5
CASSLGPETQYF
TGTGCCAGCAGCTTGGGCCCGGAGACCCAGTACTTC
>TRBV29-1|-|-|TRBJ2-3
CSATSADTQYF
TGCAGCGCCACATCTGCAGATACGCAGTATTTT
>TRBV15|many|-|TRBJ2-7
CATSRSRTDSYEQYF
TGTGCCACCAGCAGATCCAGGACAGATTCCTACGAGCAGTACTTC
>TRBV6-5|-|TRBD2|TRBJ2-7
CASSYWRGGYEQYF
TGTGCCAGCAGTTATTGGAGGGGAGGGTACGAGCAGTACTTC
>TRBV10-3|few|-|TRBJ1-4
CAISDETGSNEKLFF
TGTGCCATCAGTGACGAGACAGGATCGAATGAAAAACTGTTTTTT